The T cell receptor beta chain under discussion was sequenced for a study of T-cell memory formation after mild COVID-19. Study-level points and caveats: There was no confirmation that second-wave clones peaking on day 37 were SARS-CoV-2 specific. Mostly located in CM and EM were contracting CD4+ clones, with contracting CD8+ clones located in EMRA.

TCR alpha and TCR beta cDNA libraries with sample barcodes and UMIs came from 5'RACE using constant-segment primers. One entry per CDR3 protein results from TCRdb running MiXCR on the 5' RACE reads. This sample carries hundreds of thousands of distinct CDR3 sequences, around 27% of them seen once, and the ten largest clones take less than 15%. Comments on this clonotype: No antigen is known for it.

Deletions cut 4 bases from V and 0 bases from J, with 10 bases between. The CDR3 is 15 residues long. Specimen: PBMCs or a T cell subset sorted from them (not recorded which). This sequence joins TRBV23-1 and TRBJ1-5, with D hard to call. TRBV23-1 is filed as an ORF, its function uncertain. The receptor comes from an adult woman who had mild COVID-19 (a few samples of this study predate the infection). Cell type and time point are not known. The CDR3 DNA reads as TGCGCCAGCAGTCCATCCCGGCTTAGCAATCAGCCCCAGCATTTT. Protein sequence: CASSPSRLSNQPQHF.